The 6 T cell receptor beta chains below come from one sample, sequenced in a study of CXCR3-negative and CXCR3-positive naive CD8 T cells. UMI-labeled 5' RACE TRB cDNA libraries were prepared from the cells. TCRdb re-analyzed the 5' RACE reads; it lists each CDR3 protein once, without DNA. The sample features 80,000 to 100,000 distinct CDR3 sequences, with less than 0.85% in its top ten. Study-level points and caveats: Hydrophobicity was higher for TRB CDR3s found in CXCR3-positive naive cells than in CXCR3-negative naive cells.

Their antigens remain unidentified. The specimen was naive CXCR3+ CD8+ T cells from blood. Subset in this sample: CD45RO-CCR7+CD27+CD95- naive CD8+ T cells expressing CXCR3 (TNR3+). The receptors derive from a human donor in good health. Some clones in this sample may be carry-over from other donors' samples.

The chain employs TRBV6-2 or TRBV6-3 and TRBJ1-1. Germline V gene data show CDR1 as MNHEY and CDR2 as SVGEGT. The length of the CDR3 is 14 residues. The CDR3 loop is CASSYSFRNTEAFF.

The V and J genes are TRBV7-6 and TRBJ1-2; the TCRdb call, TRBD1, lacks DNA for checking. Germline V CDR1 and CDR2: SGHVS, FNYEAQ. There are 15 residues in the CDR3. Here the CDR3 reads CASSSTIGQDYGYTF.

The chain links TRBV28 to TRBJ2-3; absent DNA, TCRdb's TRBD2 call cannot be checked. CDR3 size: 21 residues. In germline, CDR1 is MDHEN, CDR2 SYDVKM. The CDR3 here is CASSFPATGLAGTVRTDTQYF.

This chain links TRBV12-2 with TRBJ2-7; TCRdb's D gene call, TRBD1, goes unchecked for lack of DNA. TRBV12-2 is noted as a pseudogene. This CDR3 has 19 amino acids. This CDR3 is CASRLSWSGAPLSSYEQYF.

The chain recombines TRBV20-1 with TRBJ2-1; TCRdb outputs TRBD2, but without DNA this stays unchecked. The germline V gene has CDR1 DFQATT and CDR2 SNEGSKA (reference sequence). The CDR3 has 13 residues. This chain's CDR3 is CSARGLAVNEQFF.

The gene calls are TRBV29-1 and TRBJ1-1. Germline assignment: CDR1 SQVTM and CDR2 ANQGSEA. This CDR3 is 14 amino acids long. The CDR3 sequence is CSGAEGLADTEAFF.